This T cell receptor (beta chain) appears in the sequencing data of a study of beta chain features in type 1 diabetes. This clone was seen a handful of times. CDR3 length: 14 residues. Germline V gives CDR1 LNHDA, CDR2 SQIVND (reference sequence). The junction had 5 bases not matched to a gene; V was cut back by 7 bases and J by 1 base. Every isolated RNA sample was fully reverse transcribed, so sequencing captured expressed TCRB transcripts. Method: immunoSEQ multiplex PCR; TCRdb's copy keeps in-frame clones and lacks some. Of under 90,000 clones in the sample, about a third were seen once. The receptor was derived from a woman under 30 in good health. The rearrangement uses TRBV19 and TRBJ2-3, with 7 bases identical to TRBD1. The sample consisted of stem cell memory CD4+ T cells from blood. The CDR3 loop is CASNEGQRTDTQYF. CDR3 DNA: TGTGCCAGTAACGAGGGACAGCGCACAGATACGCAGTATTTT. The whole variable domain, filled in from reference TRBV19 and TRBJ2-3, reads DGGITQSPKYLFRKEGQNVTLSCEQNLNHDAMYWYRQDPGQGLRLIYYSQIVNDFQKGDIAEGYSVSREKKESFPLTVTSAQKNPTAFYLCASNEGQRTDTQYFGPGTRLTVL.